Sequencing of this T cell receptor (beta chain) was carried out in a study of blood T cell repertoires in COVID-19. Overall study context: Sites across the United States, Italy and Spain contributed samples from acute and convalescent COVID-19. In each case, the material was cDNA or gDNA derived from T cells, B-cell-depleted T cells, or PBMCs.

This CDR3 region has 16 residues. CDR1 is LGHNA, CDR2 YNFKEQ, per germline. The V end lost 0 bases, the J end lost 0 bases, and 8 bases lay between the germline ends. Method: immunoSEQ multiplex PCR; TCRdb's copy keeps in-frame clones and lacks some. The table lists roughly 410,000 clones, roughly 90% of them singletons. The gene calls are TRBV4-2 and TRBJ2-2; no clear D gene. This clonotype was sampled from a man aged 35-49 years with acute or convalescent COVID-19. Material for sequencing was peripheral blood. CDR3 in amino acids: CASSQENNANTGELFF. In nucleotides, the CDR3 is TGTGCCAGCAGCCAAGAGAACAACGCGAACACCGGGGAGCTGTTTTTT.